The text below deals with one TCR beta chain. Just one base apart from a much larger clone, this may be a read error. CDR1 is SGHNT and CDR2 is YYREEE in the germline V gene (reference sequence). The CDR3 has 15 residues. The V end was cut by 5 bases, the J end by 4 bases, with 18 bases between. MiXCR, run by TCRdb on the 5' RACE reads, gives a single entry per CDR3 protein. The data contain 65,000 to 95,000 distinct CDR3 sequences, more than 4.5% of them singletons. These data come from a study of T cells of healthy individuals. The sequence was collected from a female donor in good health. V usage is TRBV5-4 and J usage is TRBJ1-2; weak D call: TRBD1 (6 bases). The chain's CDR3 is CASSTSGGQGYGYTF. Written as DNA, the CDR3 is TGTGCCAGCAGTACCAGTGGGGGGCAGGGCTATGGCTACACCTTC.